This TCR beta chain was sequenced in a study of tumor-infiltrating lymphocytes in primary liver carcinoma. Study summary: Every sample contained roughly 3.5 to 8 million productive TCRbeta reads, and these numbers were similar from one tissue type to another. Study findings and constraints: A significantly higher top-250-clone fraction was recorded for tumors than for blood (p = 0.039). Lesser overlap characterized tumor-adjacent and tumor-blood pairs relative to tumor region pairs.

With around 450 ng total RNA as template and a constant-region primer, TCR beta cDNA was made. Nested multiplex PCR, run for three rounds with slightly modified ARM-PCR, yielded TCR beta libraries. PCR rounds one and two used TRBV1-TRBV30 forward primers with a C-beta reverse primer for 10 cycles each. One entry per CDR3 protein results from TCRdb running MiXCR on the multiplex PCR reads. The sample lists approximately 300,000 distinct CDR3 sequences; 50% to 70% were seen once. CDR3 length equals 16 residues. Germline assignment: CDR1 MDHEN and CDR2 SYDVKM. In regard to this clonotype: Its antigen is currently unknown. Its ends do not fully match the called genes, so a read error is possible.

Germline DNA was also extracted, while the blood RNA originated from unsorted whole blood. This receptor was taken from a man in his forties with primary liver carcinoma and hepatitis B virus infection. The source material was peripheral blood. The rearrangement links TRBV28 to TRBJ1-5; weak D call: TRBD1 (6 bases). The CDR3 bases are TGTGACAGCAGTTTATCGACGGGGGCGTTAAATCAGCCCCAGCATTTT. Its translation is CDSSLSTGALNQPQHF.